These 24 T cell receptor beta chains share one sample of origin, sequenced in a study of T cells in localized non-small cell lung cancer. Some clones are missing from TCRdb's copy, which holds only in-frame ones; the method was immunoSEQ multiplex PCR. The data contain 35,000 to 45,000 clones, 86% of them singletons. The specimen comprised peripheral blood, sampled before any cancer treatment. The receptors were gathered from a woman aged 18 to 55 with stage III lung adenocarcinoma.

This clone has a handful of counts. The genes are TRBV4-1 and TRBJ2-5; weak D call: TRBD2 (6 bases). The germline CDR1 and CDR2 sequences are MGHRA and YSYEKL. The CDR3 extends over 17 amino acids. Trimming took off 1 base at V and 9 bases at J, with 24 bases between the two ends. CDR3 residues: CASSQGLGGGPGRAQYF. CDR3 nucleotide sequence: TGCGCCAGCAGCCAAGGCCTGGGGGGTGGCCCTGGTAGGGCCCAGTACTTC.

This clone was seen a single time. The J gene is TRBJ2-1, the V gene TRBV18, with no clear D. CDR1 is KGHSH and CDR2 is LQKENI in the germline V gene. V was shortened by 2 bases and J by 5 bases, with 7 bases between the two germline ends. The CDR3 has 13 residues. The CDR3: CASSPGNHNEQFF. For the CDR3, the DNA is TGTGCCAGCTCACCAGGGAACCACAATGAGCAGTTCTTC.

The chain uses TRBV5-4 and TRBJ2-2, with 11 bases aligning to TRBD1. Germline V gene sequence: CDR1 SGHNT, CDR2 YYREEE (reference sequence). The junction had 7 bases not matched to a gene; V was cut back by 4 bases and J by 8 bases. CDR3 length: 15 residues. The CDR3 DNA is TGTGCCAGCAGCCGGGACAGGGGGTCTTCGGGGGAGCTGTTTTTT. It translates to CASSRDRGSSGELFF.

The J gene is TRBJ2-3, the V gene TRBV7-2; TRBD2 might be the D (5 bases). This CDR3 has 14 residues. Trimming cost V 0 bases and J 1 base, with 5 bases left between them. Per germline, CDR1 SGHTA and CDR2 FQGNSA. For the CDR3, the DNA is TGTGCCAGCAGCTTAGCCGGGGGCACAGATACGCAGTATTTT. Protein sequence: CASSLAGGTDTQYF.

In its sample, this clone was seen once. J is TRBJ1-5 and V is TRBV5-6; D gene uncertain. V gave up 0 bases and J gave up 5 bases, with 12 bases separating them. The CDR3 is made up of 15 amino acids. Germline lookup yields CDR1 SGHDT and CDR2 YYEEEE. The CDR3 loop reads CASSLAAREDQPQHF. CDR3 nucleotide sequence: TGTGCCAGCAGCTTGGCCGCGAGAGAGGATCAGCCCCAGCATTTT.

The CDR3 nucleotides read TGTGCCAGCAGCTCACCGGACAGGGGAGACTACGAGCAGTACTTC. Translating gives CASSSPDRGDYEQYF. The genes are TRBV5-4 and TRBJ2-7, with 9 positions matching TRBD1. Looked up from germline, CDR1 is SGHNT and CDR2 is YYREEE (reference sequence). Trimming removed 3 bases from V and 3 bases from J; junction bases left unmatched: 7. This CDR3 has 15 amino acids.

The chain employs TRBV2 and TRBJ1-4, with D perhaps matching TRBD1 (6 bases). Germline CDR1 is SNHLY and CDR2 is FYNNEI. This CDR3 spans 15 amino acids. Trimming took off 10 bases at V and 0 bases at J, with 15 bases between the two ends. The CDR3 DNA is TGTGCCACCACTCGGGGGGGCTCAACTAATGAAAAACTGTTTTTT. Protein product: CATTRGGSTNEKLFF.

V and J are TRBV6-1 and TRBJ1-1, with D possibly matching TRBD1 (5 bases). CDR1 is MNHNS, CDR2 SASEGT, per germline. Trimming stripped 3 bases from V and 10 bases from J, with 12 bases between. The CDR3 loop spans 12 amino acids. CDR3 coding DNA: TGTGCCAGCAGTGAGGGGGTCCCTCGAGCTTTCTTT. This translates into CASSEGVPRAFF.

This clone was counted a few times. This chain connects TRBV7-9 to TRBJ2-1; TRBD1 is a possible D gene (5 bases). CDR1 is SEHNR and CDR2 is FQNEAQ in the germline V gene (reference sequence). The CDR3 loop spans 12 amino acids. Trimming stripped 0 bases from V and 10 bases from J, with 7 bases between. The CDR3 region has the DNA TGTGCCAGCAGCTTAGCAGGGGCGGAGCAGTTCTTC. This gives the protein CASSLAGAEQFF.

This chain joins TRBV18 and TRBJ1-1; D is undetermined. The germline V gene encodes CDR1 KGHSH and CDR2 LQKENI. CDR3 length: 13 amino acids. V was clipped by 5 bases and J by 10 bases, with 17 bases between them. CDR3 sequence (DNA): TGTGCCAGCTCATCTGACACCAGAGGAACAGCTTTCTTT. Its protein product is CASSSDTRGTAFF. The full variable domain, completed using reference TRBV18 and TRBJ1-1, is NAGVMQNPRHLVRRRGQEARLRCSPMKGHSHVYWYRQLPEEGLKFMVYLQKENIIDESGMPKERFSAEFPKEGPSILRIQQVVRGDSAAYFCASSSDTRGTAFFGQGTRLTVV.

A few counts support this clone. The chain carries TRBV30 and TRBJ1-1; D call uncertain. V lost 2 bases and J lost 0, with 10 bases in between. The CDR3 consists of 14 residues. The germline CDR1 and CDR2 sequences are GTSNPN and SVGIG (reference sequence). The CDR3 nucleotides read TGTGCCTGGAGTTGGAACAGTTTGAACACTGAAGCTTTCTTT. Translated: CAWSWNSLNTEAFF.

The chain is built from TRBV9 and TRBJ2-5; the match to TRBD2 covers 12 bases. This CDR3 comprises 16 residues. Germline V CDR1 and CDR2: SGDLS, YYNGEE. J lost 5 bases, V lost 0 bases, and 5 bases had no gene match. The CDR3: CASSVEGLAGGETQYF. In DNA, the CDR3 is TGTGCCAGCAGCGTAGAGGGACTAGCGGGTGGTGAGACCCAGTACTTC.

This sequence joins TRBV18 and TRBJ1-6, with TRBD1 matching over 10 bases. The CDR3 contains 14 residues. In germline, CDR1 is KGHSH, CDR2 LQKENI. The V and J ends lost 6 bases and 10 bases, in that order; junction bases with no gene match: 6. CDR3 in DNA: TGTGCCAGCTCGCGGGACAGGGGTGGGTCACCCCTCCACTTT. Translated: CASSRDRGGSPLHF.

The V and J genes are TRBV25-1 and TRBJ1-2; perhaps TRBD1 as D (5 bases). The CDR3 spans 14 residues. The V gene's germline CDR1 is MGHDK and CDR2 SYGVNS. With 1 base removed from V and 0 bases from J, the gap between germline ends came to 6 bases. CDR3 loop: CASSELGANYGYTF. CDR3 DNA: TGTGCCAGCAGTGAATTGGGGGCTAACTATGGCTACACCTTC.

The rearrangement uses TRBV18 and TRBJ2-5; tentative D call: TRBD1 (5 bases). V was clipped by 1 base and J by 1 base, with 7 bases between them. CDR3 size: 14 residues. In germline, CDR1 is KGHSH, CDR2 LQKENI. In nucleotides, the CDR3 is TGTGCCAGCTCACCACGTACAGGCCAAGAGACCCAGTACTTC. As protein: CASSPRTGQETQYF.

The chain uses TRBV19 and TRBJ1-1; TRBD1 is a possible D gene (5 bases). Germline CDR1 and CDR2: LNHDA and SQIVND (reference sequence). V lost 4 bases and J lost 9, with 12 bases in between. The CDR3 extends over 12 amino acids. The CDR3 bases are TGTGCCAGTAGTACAGGGCTGCCGAAAGCTTTCTTT. Protein product: CASSTGLPKAFF.

This chain links TRBV10-1 with TRBJ2-3, with D unclear. In germline, CDR1 is WNHNN, CDR2 SYGVQD (reference sequence). This CDR3 is 12 amino acids long. V was trimmed by 4 bases and J by 2 bases, leaving 4 bases between them. The CDR3 DNA reads TGCGCCAGCAGTGGGGACACAGATACGCAGTATTTT. Residues: CASSGDTDTQYF.

This clone was seen only a few times. This chain links TRBV12-5 with TRBJ2-1, with 8 bases aligning to TRBD2. The ends lost 7 bases at V and 4 bases at J; junction bases unmatched: 9. The CDR3 is 15 amino acids. Germline V gene sequence: CDR1 LGHNT, CDR2 FRNRAP. The DNA for the CDR3 is TGTGCTAGTGCCCCGGGACTAGTGAGATACAATGAGCAGTTCTTC. This encodes CASAPGLVRYNEQFF.

This clone was seen a single time. The chain employs TRBV5-1 and TRBJ1-3; D unresolved. CDR3 size: 14 residues. The germline V gene has CDR1 SGHRS and CDR2 YFSETQ. With 0 bases removed from V and 3 bases from J, the gap between germline ends came to 7 bases. The CDR3 loop is CASSLAGYGNTIYF. The CDR3 DNA reads as TGCGCCAGCAGCTTGGCGGGGTATGGAAACACCATATATTTT.

The chain couples TRBV5-6 to TRBJ1-1; D not certain. The CDR3 loop spans 13 amino acids. Germline assignment: CDR1 SGHDT and CDR2 YYEEEE. Trimming took off 2 bases at V and 3 bases at J, with 8 bases between the two ends. The CDR3 loop reads CASSFTLDTEAFF. CDR3 nucleotide sequence: TGTGCCAGCAGCTTTACCCTGGACACTGAAGCTTTCTTT.

V and J are TRBV5-1 and TRBJ1-2, with a possible D match to TRBD1 (5 bases). Germline-derived CDR1 and CDR2 are SGHRS and YFSETQ. CDR3 length: 15 residues. V shed 4 bases and J shed 2 bases, with 15 bases lying between them. Here the CDR3 DNA reads TGCGCCAGCAGCGGAACAAGGGGACGGAACTATGGCTACACCTTC. Encoded protein: CASSGTRGRNYGYTF. The entire variable domain, with the rest obtained from reference TRBV5-1 and TRBJ1-2, is as follows: KAGVTQTPRYLIKTRGQQVTLSCSPISGHRSVSWYQQTPGQGLQFLFEYFSETQRNKGNFPGRFSGRQFSNSRSEMNVSTLELGDSALYLCASSGTRGRNYGYTFGSGTRLTVV.

The gene calls are TRBV5-4 and TRBJ1-2; no firm D call. Trimming cost V 4 bases and J 2 bases, with 6 bases left between them. Looked up from germline, CDR1 is SGHNT and CDR2 is YYREEE (reference sequence). The CDR3 covers 12 residues. The CDR3 bases are TGTGCCAGCAGCCCGGACAACTATGGCTACACCTTC. Translating gives CASSPDNYGYTF.

The rearrangement links TRBV2 to TRBJ1-5; a possible D gene is TRBD1 (5 bases). The V gene's germline CDR1 is SNHLY and CDR2 FYNNEI. CDR3 size: 15 residues. Trimming took off 2 bases at V and 6 bases at J, with 14 bases between the two ends. The CDR3 protein is CASSEIRGESQPQHF. The CDR3 bases are TGTGCCAGCAGTGAAATTAGGGGCGAGAGTCAGCCCCAGCATTTT.

The V and J genes are TRBV19 and TRBJ2-1; D is unresolved. CDR3 length: 14 amino acids. The germline V gene has CDR1 LNHDA and CDR2 SQIVND (reference sequence). V dropped 4 bases and J dropped 5 bases, with 12 bases sitting between them. The CDR3 DNA sequence: TGTGCCAGTAGTAGTTTATCTAGAGACAATGAGCAGTTCTTC. It yields the protein CASSSLSRDNEQFF.